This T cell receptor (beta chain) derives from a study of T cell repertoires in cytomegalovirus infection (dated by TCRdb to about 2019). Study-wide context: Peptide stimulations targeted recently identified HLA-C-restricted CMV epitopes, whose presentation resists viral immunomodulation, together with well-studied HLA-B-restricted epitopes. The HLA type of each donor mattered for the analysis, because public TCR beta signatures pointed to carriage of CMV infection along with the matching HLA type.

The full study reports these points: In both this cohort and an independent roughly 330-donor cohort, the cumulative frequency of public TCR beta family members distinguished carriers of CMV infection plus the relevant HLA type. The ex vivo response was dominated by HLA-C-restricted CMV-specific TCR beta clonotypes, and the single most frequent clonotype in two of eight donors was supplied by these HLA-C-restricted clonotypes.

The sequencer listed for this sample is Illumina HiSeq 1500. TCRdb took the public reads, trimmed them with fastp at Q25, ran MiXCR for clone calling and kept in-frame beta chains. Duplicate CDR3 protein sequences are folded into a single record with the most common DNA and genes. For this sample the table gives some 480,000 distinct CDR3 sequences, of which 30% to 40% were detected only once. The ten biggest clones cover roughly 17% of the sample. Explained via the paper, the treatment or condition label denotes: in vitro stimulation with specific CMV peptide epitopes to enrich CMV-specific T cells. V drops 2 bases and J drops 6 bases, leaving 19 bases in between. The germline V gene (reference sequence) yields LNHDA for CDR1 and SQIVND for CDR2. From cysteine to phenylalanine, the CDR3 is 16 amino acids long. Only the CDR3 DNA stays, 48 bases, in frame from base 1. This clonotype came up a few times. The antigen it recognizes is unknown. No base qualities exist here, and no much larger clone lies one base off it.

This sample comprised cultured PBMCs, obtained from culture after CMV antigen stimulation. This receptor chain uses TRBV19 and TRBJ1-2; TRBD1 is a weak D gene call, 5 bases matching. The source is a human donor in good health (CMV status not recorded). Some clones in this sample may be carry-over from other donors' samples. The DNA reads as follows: TGTGCCAGTAGTATAACCGGGACCCAGCGTGGAAATGGCTACACCTTC. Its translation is CASSITGTQRGNGYTF. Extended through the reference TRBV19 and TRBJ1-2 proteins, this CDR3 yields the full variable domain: DGGITQSPKYLFRKEGQNVTLSCEQNLNHDAMYWYRQDPGQGLRLIYYSQIVNDFQKGDIAEGYSVSREKKESFPLTVTSAQKNPTAFYLCASSITGTQRGNGYTFGSGTRLTVV.